This T cell receptor beta chain was observed in a study of T-cell reconstitution after alpha-beta-depleted transplantation in children. Worth noting for this clonotype: Its antigen remains unknown.

Study-level results: After one year, T-cell counts and TCRbeta diversity mostly came from new T cells. There were reportedly several hundred expanded graft clones from which alpha-beta T cells came about two months after transplant. The study traced high day-60 TCRbeta diversity in some patients to surviving recipient T cells and thymic progenitors.

Germline trimming cut 5 bases from V and 5 bases from J; bases unmatched to any gene: 10. CDR3 length: 15 amino acids. Germline lookup yields CDR1 LNHNV and CDR2 YYDKDF (reference sequence). The authors prepared the TCRbeta library with unique molecular identifiers. One entry per CDR3 protein, called by TCRdb with MiXCR from the PCR reads. The data hold 250,000 to 400,000 distinct CDR3 sequences, with roughly 21% observed a single time. The specimen comprised PBMCs, mostly from graft donor cells, sampled 180 days after TCRalphabeta/CD19-depleted stem cell transplant. The clonotype comes from a male patient younger than 18 who had a stem cell transplant for acute lymphoblastic leukemia, so the T cells may come from the graft donor. V is TRBV15 and J is TRBJ2-5; TRBD1 aligns across 8 bases. The CDR3 loop reads CATSRKDRVVETQYF. CDR3 DNA sequence: TGTGCCACCAGCCGGAAGGACAGGGTCGTGGAGACCCAGTACTTC. Combining the CDR3 with reference TRBV15 and TRBJ2-5 gives the whole variable domain DAMVIQNPRYQVTQFGKPVTLSCSQTLNHNVMYWYQQKSSQAPKLLFHYYDKDFNNEADTPDNFQSRRPNTSFCFLDIRSPGLGDTAMYLCATSRKDRVVETQYFGPGTRLLVL.